These 16 T cell receptor beta chains came from one sample sequenced in a study of Graves' ophthalmopathy and Graves' hyperthyroidism. Amplification targeted the TCR beta CDR3 regions, with RNA transcripts as the source material. The authors performed first-round RT-PCR with HTBI primers and then a second-round multiplex PCR. TCRdb redid the calling of the multiplex PCR reads with MiXCR, one entry per CDR3 protein. The table has about 380,000 distinct CDR3 sequences, 15% seen once. The sample comprised peripheral blood. The receptors shown here come from a woman aged 18 to 35 with stable Graves' hyperthyroidism.

The table lists this clonotype with a few counts. The chain combines TRBV3-1 with TRBJ2-5, with 7 positions matching TRBD1. The V and J ends lost 0 bases and 4 bases, in that order; junction bases with no gene match: 14. CDR1 LGHDT and CDR2 YNNKEL come from the germline V gene (reference sequence). This CDR3 is 18 amino acids long. The CDR3 DNA sequence: TGTGCCAGCAGCCAAGATGCAACAGGGGCCCCCTTCCCAGAGACCCAGTACTTC. This codes for CASSQDATGAPFPETQYF.

Many counts were recorded for this clonotype. This rearrangement joins TRBV5-4 to TRBJ2-7, with D perhaps matching TRBD1 (6 bases). V dropped 3 bases and J dropped 2 bases, with 12 bases sitting between them. The CDR3 is 14 residues long. The germline gives CDR1 SGHNT, CDR2 YYREEE (reference sequence). CDR3 nucleotide sequence: TGTGCCAGCAGCTCGCAGACAGGACCCTACGAGCAGTACTTC. This sequence encodes CASSSQTGPYEQYF.

This clonotype was detected ten times or more. J is TRBJ1-2 and V is TRBV6-2 or TRBV6-3; TRBD1 is a possible D gene (6 bases). Trimming removed 6 bases from V and 0 bases from J, with 11 bases in between. CDR3 length: 14 amino acids. CDR1 is MNHEY, CDR2 SVGEGT, per germline. CDR3 sequence: CASSLDRANYGYTF. The CDR3 coding sequence is TGTGCCAGCAGCTTGGACAGAGCTAACTATGGCTACACCTTC.

The sample holds many counts of this clonotype. V and J are TRBV29-1 and TRBJ1-1; D remains ambiguous. The CDR3 loop spans 12 amino acids. V lost 5 bases and J 5 bases, leaving 12 bases between the germline ends. The germline gives CDR1 SQVTM, CDR2 ANQGSEA. CDR3 nucleotide sequence: TGCAGCGTTATCCCGAGGGAGACTGAAGCTTTCTTT. This encodes CSVIPRETEAFF.

There are many counts of this clonotype. V and J are TRBV14 and TRBJ2-5; no reliable D call. The CDR3 sequence is 13 residues long. Germline V gene lookup returns CDR1 SGHDN and CDR2 FVKESK. Trimming stripped 4 bases from V and 2 bases from J, with 8 bases between. This CDR3 reads CASSLTVQETQYF. In nucleotides, the CDR3 is TGTGCCAGCAGCCTGACGGTACAAGAGACCCAGTACTTC.

A few counts support this clonotype. This chain joins TRBV6-1 and TRBJ2-5; 9 positions agree with TRBD1. The length of the CDR3 is 14 residues. With V trimmed by 7 bases and J by 1 base, 4 bases remained unmatched. Germline lookup yields CDR1 MNHNS and CDR2 SASEGT. The DNA of the CDR3 is TGTGCCAGCAAGAAGGGACAGGGCCAAGAGACCCAGTACTTC. It specifies CASKKGQGQETQYF.

This clonotype was counted a few times. A read error may explain this, as a much larger clone is one base away. The chain carries TRBV12-3 or TRBV12-4 and TRBJ2-2; 7 bases align to TRBD1. This CDR3 comprises 14 residues. CDR3: CATQPQGVIGELLF. CDR3 sequence (DNA): TGTGCCACCCAGCCGCAGGGGGTTATCGGGGAGCTGTTGTTT.

This clonotype occurred many times. J is TRBJ2-7 and V is TRBV6-1; D might be TRBD1 (6 bases). This CDR3 comprises 16 residues. Trimming took 3 bases from V and 0 from J, leaving 15 bases between them. CDR1 and CDR2 (germline): MNHNS, SASEGT. As DNA, the CDR3 is TGTGCCAGCAGTGACGAGGGGAGCAGGGGCTCCTACGAGCAGTACTTC. This gives the protein CASSDEGSRGSYEQYF.

This clonotype was picked up many times. The CDR3, as DNA: TGCAGTGCAACGGACGCTACTGGCAATCAGCCCCAGCATTTT. This sequence encodes CSATDATGNQPQHF. The genes are TRBV20-1 and TRBJ1-5; unclear D gene. This CDR3 is 14 amino acids long. Germline loops: CDR1 DFQATT, CDR2 SNEGSKA (reference sequence). Deletions cut 6 bases from V and 2 bases from J, with 14 bases between.

This clonotype was counted at least ten times. The chain carries TRBV11-2 and TRBJ1-2; D gene uncertain. This CDR3 contains 14 residues. Germline V gene data show CDR1 as SGHAT and CDR2 as FQNNGV. V was trimmed by 2 bases and J by 8 bases, leaving 15 bases between them. The CDR3 is CASSLFGSRRGYTF. CDR3 bases: TGTGCCAGCAGCTTATTCGGGAGCAGGAGAGGCTACACCTTC. Complete variable domain (other parts from reference TRBV11-2 and TRBJ1-2): EAGVAQSPRYKIIEKRQSVAFWCNPISGHATLYWYQQILGQGPKLLIQFQNNGVVDDSQLPKDRFSAERLKGVDSTLKIQPAKLEDSAVYLCASSLFGSRRGYTFGSGTRLTVV.

This clonotype occurred many times. The V gene is TRBV6-1, the J gene TRBJ1-6; 9 positions match TRBD1. The V and J ends lost 4 bases and 6 bases, in that order; junction bases with no gene match: 4. There are 15 residues in the CDR3. Germline CDR1 MNHNS, CDR2 SASEGT. The DNA for the CDR3 is TGTGCCAGCAGTGGTTCGACAGGGGGTAATTCACCCCTCCACTTT. Protein: CASSGSTGGNSPLHF.

This chain links TRBV6-2 or TRBV6-3 with TRBJ2-7; 7 nucleotides agree with TRBD1. Trimming cost V 8 bases and J 0 bases; bases outside gene matches: 13. There are 16 residues in the CDR3. The germline gives CDR1 MNHEY, CDR2 SVGEGT. The CDR3 here is CASGVSRRDSSYEQYF. The CDR3 DNA follows: TGTGCCAGCGGGGTTTCTCGACGGGACAGCTCCTACGAGCAGTACTTC.

This clonotype has a count of ten or more. The chain combines TRBV29-1 with TRBJ1-2; D remains ambiguous. The germline CDR1 and CDR2 sequences are SQVTM and ANQGSEA. Trimming removed 7 bases at V and 1 base at J, with 19 bases between. The CDR3 totals 15 residues. CDR3 bases: TGCAGCGCGATCGGAGATTCGAAGAATAACTATGGCTACACCTTC. Residues: CSAIGDSKNNYGYTF.

This clonotype was picked up many times. The rearrangement uses TRBV3-1 and TRBJ1-2, with D possibly being TRBD1 (5 bases). V lost 1 base, J lost 4 bases, and 13 bases lay in between. The CDR3 extends over 15 amino acids. The germline gives CDR1 LGHDT, CDR2 YNNKEL (reference sequence). The CDR3 spells CASSQVEGLGYGYTF. As DNA, the CDR3 is TGTGCCAGCAGCCAAGTCGAGGGGCTCGGCTATGGCTACACCTTC. Using reference TRBV3-1 and TRBJ1-2 for the parts outside the CDR3, the full variable domain is DTAVSQTPKYLVTQMGNDKSIKCEQNLGHDTMYWYKQDSKKFLKIMFSYNNKELIINETVPNRFSPKSPDKAHLNLHINSLELGDSAVYFCASSQVEGLGYGYTFGSGTRLTVV.

This clonotype was counted many times. The V gene is TRBV19, the J gene TRBJ1-1, with 7 bases lining up with TRBD1. This CDR3 is 13 amino acids long. Germline CDR1 LNHDA, CDR2 SQIVND (reference sequence). The J segment lost 3 bases and the V segment lost 6 bases, leaving 4 bases of the junction unmatched. The CDR3 spells CASRGTVYTEAFF. For the CDR3, the DNA is TGTGCCAGTAGAGGGACAGTCTACACTGAAGCTTTCTTT.

The chain couples TRBV28 to TRBJ1-5; D is possibly TRBD1 (5 bases). The CDR3 is 15 residues long. V lost 6 bases and J 9 bases, leaving 21 bases between the germline ends. From germline, CDR1 is MDHEN and CDR2 SYDVKM. The CDR3 region is CASSPPADGGTPQHF. CDR3 sequence (DNA): TGTGCCAGCAGCCCCCCGGCGGATGGGGGGACGCCCCAGCATTTT.